This TCR beta chain was sequenced in a study of shared clonotypes between healthy human individuals. On this clone itself: Its antigen is not known.

CD45RO-negative cells were positively selected for CCR7, leaving out terminally differentiated effector memory CD45RA+ cells. Around 32,000 T cell genomes, or approximately 190 ng DNA, went into the sorted-subset replicate PCRs. Produced via immunoSEQ multiplex PCR; TCRdb's table is partial and in-frame only. Of around 2.1 million clones listed, about 92% are singletons. Findings and caveats of the study: Blood was the only sampled material, and tissue repertoires likely differ.

The germline V gene encodes CDR1 SEHNR and CDR2 FQNEAQ (reference sequence). The J segment lost 1 base and the V segment lost 5 bases, leaving 1 base of the junction unmatched. CDR3 length: 13 residues. The sample consisted of naive CD8+ T cells from PBMCs. This sequence originates from a man younger than 30 in good health. Some clones in this sample may be carry-over from other donors' samples. The chain carries TRBV7-9 and TRBJ2-7; 8 positions match TRBD1. In nucleotides, the CDR3 is TGTGCCAGCAGCCGGACAGGGTCCTACGAGCAGTACTTC. Amino acid sequence: CASSRTGSYEQYF.